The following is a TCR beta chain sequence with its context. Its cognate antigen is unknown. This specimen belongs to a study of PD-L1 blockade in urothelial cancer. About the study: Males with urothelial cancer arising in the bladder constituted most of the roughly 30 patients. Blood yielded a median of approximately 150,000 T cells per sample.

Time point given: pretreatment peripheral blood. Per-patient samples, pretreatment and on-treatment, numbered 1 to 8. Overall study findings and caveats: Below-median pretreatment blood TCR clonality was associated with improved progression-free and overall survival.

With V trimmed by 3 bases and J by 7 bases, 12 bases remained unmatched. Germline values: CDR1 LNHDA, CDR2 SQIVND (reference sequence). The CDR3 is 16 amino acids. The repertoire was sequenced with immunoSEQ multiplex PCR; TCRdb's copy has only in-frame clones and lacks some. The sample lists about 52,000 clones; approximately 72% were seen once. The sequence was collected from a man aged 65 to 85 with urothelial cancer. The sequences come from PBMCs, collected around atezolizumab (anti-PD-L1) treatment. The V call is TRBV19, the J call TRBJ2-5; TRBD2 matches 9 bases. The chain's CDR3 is CASSIPGGGGARTQYF. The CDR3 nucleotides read TGTGCCAGTAGTATCCCAGGAGGCGGGGGGGCGCGGACCCAGTACTTC.